The entry that follows covers one T cell receptor beta chain sequence. The antigen remains undetermined. In the PCR, 60 Vbeta and 13 Jbeta primers were used. TCRdb keeps only in-frame clones here, not all; method: immunoSEQ multiplex PCR. The table has approximately 100,000 clones, under 75% seen once; the top ten hold roughly 2.1%. The data stem from a study of cytomegalovirus exposure and HLA in healthy donors. General study findings and limits: Researchers reported in a later analysis that a missense DCLRE1C variant was tied to TCR beta V- and J-gene trimming. HLA-A and HLA-B allele assignments for most subjects were reportedly predicted accurately using TCR beta sequences. HLA allele associations emerged for about 16,000 TCR beta sequences in a later analysis, at 0.05 false discovery rate.

Sampled while nominally healthy, donors likely had unrecorded immune exposures. The CDR3 is made up of 15 amino acids. Trimming removed 4 bases from V and 6 bases from J; junction bases left unmatched: 10. The germline CDR1 and CDR2 sequences are LNHDA and SQIVND (reference sequence). The specimen was PBMCs. The genes are TRBV19 and TRBJ1-2, with 8 bases fitting TRBD1. This sequence was found in a human donor in good health. Here the CDR3 reads CASSRQGAKKNGYTF. The DNA for the CDR3 is TGTGCCAGTAGTAGGCAGGGGGCGAAGAAGAATGGCTACACCTTC.